This entry concerns a single TCR beta chain. Its target is unknown. This sample is part of a study of vaccination and CD4 T cells after COVID-19. Study at large: The cells were exposed to overlapping spike peptides originating from SARS-CoV-2, HCoV-NL63, HCoV-OC43 and HCoV-229E for stimulation. General observations from the study: Spike mono-reactivity was found in 304 of the 307 vaccine-specific clones identified in convalescent patients.

Cultured CD4+ T-cell DNA underwent Oncomine TCR Beta short-read sequencing. DNA came from CD4+ T cells after culture. TCRdb fed the PCR reads into MiXCR, producing one record per CDR3 protein. The sample includes tens of thousands of distinct CDR3 sequences, about 59% of them seen just once. Treatment described: roughly 10-day PBMC culture with coronavirus spike peptide pools or control peptides (ViraFEST assay). Via ViraFEST, peptide pools expanded antigen-specific T cells before TCR sequencing. The CDR3 sequence is 16 residues long. J was trimmed by 2 bases and V by 0 bases; bases with no gene match: 4. Per the germline V gene, CDR1 is KGHDR and CDR2 is SFDVKD.

This clonotype was obtained from a human donor who received a COVID-19 vaccine. The material sequenced was CD4+ T cells from blood, cultured in vitro, taken before SARS-CoV-2 vaccination. This sequence joins TRBV24-1 and TRBJ2-5; 8 bases are a match to TRBD1. CDR3: CATSDLIGTGQETQYF. CDR3 DNA: TGTGCCACCAGTGATTTGATCGGGACAGGACAAGAGACCCAGTACTTC.